This T cell receptor beta chain stems from a study of blood T cell repertoires in COVID-19. About the research overall: PBMCs, B-cell-depleted T cells, or T cells provided the cDNA or gDNA that made up the material.

The CDR3 loop spans 16 amino acids. Germline loops: CDR1 LGHDT, CDR2 YNNKEL (reference sequence). Trimming took 8 bases from V and 2 from J, leaving 19 bases between them. Clones were sequenced by immunoSEQ multiplex PCR, and TCRdb holds only the in-frame ones, with some missing. The sample lists nearly 110,000 clones, roughly 90% occurring once. The rearrangement links TRBV3-1 (or the pseudogene TRBV3-2) to TRBJ2-1, with D unclear. Sample: peripheral blood. The sequence was collected from a man in his forties with active or convalescent COVID-19. The CDR3 loop is CASSPRGLGPYNEQFF. The DNA of the CDR3 is TGTGCCAGCTCCCCCCGAGGTCTAGGTCCCTACAATGAGCAGTTCTTC.